Shown below are 28 T cell receptor beta chains from a single sample sequenced in a study of control samples from healthy donors and cancer patients. Generated by immunoSEQ multiplex PCR, the TCRdb table keeps only in-frame clones and is missing some. The data contain some 170,000 clones, approximately 94% of them singletons. Sample: PBMCs. These receptors came from a man aged 60 to 75 with colorectal cancer.

The rearrangement uses TRBV30 and TRBJ1-5; D uncertain. The CDR3 runs to 15 residues. Germline V CDR1 and CDR2: GTSNPN, SVGIG (reference sequence). Trimming stripped 2 bases from V and 2 bases from J, with 13 bases between. CDR3 region: CAWSSGYSGNQPQHF. In DNA form, the CDR3 reads TGTGCCTGGAGTTCCGGGTATAGTGGCAATCAGCCCCAGCATTTT.

The V call is TRBV5-6, the J call TRBJ2-5; TRBD2 agrees at 8 bases. The germline CDR1 and CDR2 sequences are SGHDT and YYEEEE. The CDR3 extends over 14 amino acids. The trim removed 1 base at V and 8 bases at J, leaving 7 bases unmatched. Written as DNA, the CDR3 is TGTGCCAGCAGCTTGAGAACGGGGGGGCCAACCCAGTACTTC. It yields the protein CASSLRTGGPTQYF.

This clone showed up just once. V is TRBV28 and J is TRBJ1-2; 8 bases align to TRBD1. CDR3 size: 14 residues. Germline assignment: CDR1 MDHEN and CDR2 SYDVKM. The junction had 4 bases not matched to a gene; V was cut back by 1 base and J by 6 bases. The CDR3 loop reads CASSLSTGGNGYTF. CDR3 nucleotide sequence: TGTGCCAGCAGTTTATCCACAGGGGGTAATGGCTACACCTTC.

A word on this clone: Compared with germline, one end of the junction differs, possibly owing to a read error. The genes are TRBV11-3 and TRBJ2-7, with D perhaps matching TRBD1 (5 bases). The CDR3 loop spans 12 amino acids. Germline V lookup: CDR1 SGHNT, CDR2 YENEEA. The CDR3 DNA reads TGTGCCAGCAGCTTAGGAGACAGCCAAGCTCGATTC. Its protein is CASSLGDSQARF.

The chain is built from TRBV11-2 and TRBJ2-5, with a weak D call TRBD1 (6 bases). The CDR3 sequence is 17 residues long. The V end was cut by 3 bases, the J end by 4 bases, with 21 bases between. Germline V gives CDR1 SGHAT, CDR2 FQNNGV. The CDR3 DNA follows: TGTGCCAGCAGCTTCGGAAGGGTCCTTCAGGGGCGAGAGACCCAGTACTTC. It translates to CASSFGRVLQGRETQYF.

This chain joins TRBV30 and TRBJ2-7, with D unresolved. This CDR3 is 12 amino acids long. V was cut by 5 bases and J by 3 bases, with 11 bases left in between. Looked up from germline, CDR1 is GTSNPN and CDR2 is SVGIG (reference sequence). CDR3 loop: CAWGNGLYEQYF. The CDR3 nucleotides read TGTGCCTGGGGAAACGGTCTCTACGAGCAGTACTTC.

The chain uses TRBV6-1 and TRBJ1-1; 7 nucleotides line up with TRBD1. The trim removed 3 bases at V and 6 bases at J, leaving 10 bases unmatched. CDR1 and CDR2 from the germline V gene are MNHNS and SASEGT. The CDR3 extends over 15 amino acids. This CDR3 is CASSDRSRQGAEAFF. The CDR3 DNA reads as TGTGCCAGCAGTGACCGCAGTCGGCAGGGGGCTGAAGCTTTCTTT.

The chain has TRBV5-1 and TRBJ2-3; 7 bases are a match to TRBD2. The germline gives CDR1 SGHRS, CDR2 YFSETQ. This CDR3 has 17 amino acids. V was clipped by 0 bases and J by 2 bases; unmatched bases: 9. CDR3 sequence (DNA): TGCGCCAGCAGCTTGGTAGTGGTAGCGGGTTACACAGATACGCAGTATTTT. It yields the protein CASSLVVVAGYTDTQYF.

CDR3 sequence (DNA): TGTGCCAGTAGTAGATCCGCGGGACAGGGGGCAGTGGATACGCAGTATTTT. This codes for CASSRSAGQGAVDTQYF. This chain joins TRBV19 and TRBJ2-3; TRBD1 aligns across 12 bases. Per the germline V gene, CDR1 is LNHDA and CDR2 is SQIVND (reference sequence). CDR3 size: 17 residues. V was clipped by 4 bases and J by 6 bases; unmatched bases: 11.

The V gene is TRBV4-1, the J gene TRBJ1-4, with D possibly matching TRBD1 (5 bases). This CDR3 contains 15 residues. Trimming took 5 bases from V and 8 from J, leaving 18 bases between them. The germline V gene encodes CDR1 MGHRA and CDR2 YSYEKL. For the CDR3, the DNA is TGCGCCAGCAGCTCCTTTTTAACAGGAGACGAAAAACTGTTTTTT. Amino acid sequence: CASSSFLTGDEKLFF.

The chain recombines TRBV6-2 or TRBV6-3 with TRBJ1-5; possible D gene TRBD1, 6 bases. V lost 6 bases and J 0 bases, leaving 15 bases between the germline ends. The CDR3 totals 16 residues. CDR1 is MNHEY and CDR2 is SVGEGT in the germline V gene. CDR3 amino acids: CASSNLEGHSNQPQHF. Written as DNA, the CDR3 is TGTGCCAGCAGCAATCTTGAGGGACATAGCAATCAGCCCCAGCATTTT.

The rearrangement uses TRBV7-9 and TRBJ1-6; the match to TRBD1 covers 7 bases. The trim removed 5 bases at V and 3 bases at J, leaving 7 bases unmatched. The CDR3 is 16 residues long. Germline V lookup: CDR1 SEHNR, CDR2 FQNEAQ (reference sequence). The DNA of the CDR3 is TGTGCCAGCAGCCGGGACAGTCCTTACTATAATTCACCCCTCCACTTT. It codes for CASSRDSPYYNSPLHF. Together with reference TRBV7-9 and TRBJ1-6, the CDR3 gives the full variable domain: DTGVSQNPRHKITKRGQNVTFRCDPISEHNRLYWYRQTLGQGPEFLTYFQNEAQLEKSRLLSDRFSAERPKGSFSTLEIQRTEQGDSAMYLCASSRDSPYYNSPLHFGNGTRLTVT.

This rearrangement joins TRBV6-5 to TRBJ2-1; 8 positions match TRBD1. The V gene's germline CDR1 is MNHEY and CDR2 SVGAGI. The V and J ends lost 8 bases and 0 bases, in that order; junction bases with no gene match: 6. The CDR3 runs 15 residues. The CDR3 is CASWDRPSSYNEQFF. In nucleotides, the CDR3 is TGTGCCAGCTGGGACAGGCCAAGCTCCTACAATGAGCAGTTCTTC.

This chain connects TRBV4-3 to TRBJ1-2; D gene unclear. V was shortened by 0 bases and J by 4 bases, with 12 bases between the two germline ends. Looked up from germline, CDR1 is LGHNA and CDR2 is YSLEER. The CDR3 sequence is 15 residues long. CDR3 protein: CASSQEGMSFYGYTF. The CDR3 region has the DNA TGCGCCAGCAGCCAAGAGGGAATGAGCTTCTATGGCTACACCTTC.

The CDR3 reads CASSQGLGQYF. The CDR3 DNA follows: TGCGCCAGCAGCCAAGGGTTGGGGCAGTACTTC. V gene TRBV4-1 combines with J gene TRBJ2-7; the D is unclear. The CDR3 is 11 residues long. CDR1 and CDR2 (germline): MGHRA, YSYEKL. V was cut by 1 base and J by 9 bases, with 7 bases left in between.

CDR3 in amino acids: CASSPPAQTDTQYF. CDR3 nucleotide sequence: TGTGCCAGCTCACCACCGGCGCAGACCGATACGCAGTATTTT. This chain connects TRBV18 to TRBJ2-3; D is undetermined. Trimming left V 0 bases short and J 6 bases short, with 10 bases between. The CDR3 spans 14 residues. CDR1 is KGHSH and CDR2 is LQKENI in the germline V gene. Full variable domain (remainder filled in from reference TRBV18 and TRBJ2-3): NAGVMQNPRHLVRRRGQEARLRCSPMKGHSHVYWYRQLPEEGLKFMVYLQKENIIDESGMPKERFSAEFPKEGPSILRIQQVVRGDSAAYFCASSPPAQTDTQYFGPGTRLTVL.

The chain is built from TRBV18 and TRBJ2-3; 12 bases align to TRBD2. With V trimmed by 1 base and J by 6 bases, 5 bases remained unmatched. Germline CDR1 is KGHSH and CDR2 is LQKENI. The CDR3 has 16 amino acids. The CDR3 DNA reads TGTGCCAGCTCACCACAACTAGCGGGGGGATCCGATACGCAGTATTTT. It specifies CASSPQLAGGSDTQYF. Full variable domain (remainder filled in from reference TRBV18 and TRBJ2-3): NAGVMQNPRHLVRRRGQEARLRCSPMKGHSHVYWYRQLPEEGLKFMVYLQKENIIDESGMPKERFSAEFPKEGPSILRIQQVVRGDSAAYFCASSPQLAGGSDTQYFGPGTRLTVL.

This sequence joins TRBV4-1 and TRBJ1-6; D is possibly TRBD1 (6 bases). The CDR3 spans 16 residues. Trimming cost V 3 bases and J 5 bases, with 14 bases left between them. Germline V lookup: CDR1 MGHRA, CDR2 YSYEKL. The CDR3 DNA reads as TGCGCCAGCAGCCAGGGGGTGGGGGCAGATAATTCACCCCTCCACTTT. Residues: CASSQGVGADNSPLHF.

The CDR3 protein is CASSSDRDQPQHF. Here the CDR3 DNA reads TGTGCCAGCTCATCCGACCGGGACCAGCCCCAGCATTTT. This chain links TRBV18 with TRBJ1-5; D might be TRBD1 (5 bases). Trimming stripped 5 bases from V and 7 bases from J, with 12 bases between. The germline V gene has CDR1 KGHSH and CDR2 LQKENI. This CDR3 contains 13 residues.

In DNA form, the CDR3 reads TGTGCCAGTAGTATAGAGTGGACCGGGGAGCTGTTTTTT. Protein sequence: CASSIEWTGELFF. The chain couples TRBV19 to TRBJ2-2; D remains ambiguous. The germline V and J ends were trimmed by 0 bases and 5 bases, with 4 bases remaining between them. The CDR3 spans 13 residues. Germline assignment: CDR1 LNHDA and CDR2 SQIVND (reference sequence).

The genes are TRBV3-1 (or the pseudogene TRBV3-2) and TRBJ2-5, with D possibly matching TRBD2 (5 bases). This CDR3 spans 14 amino acids. Germline values: CDR1 LGHDT, CDR2 YNNKEL (reference sequence). V lost 1 base, J lost 5 bases, and 11 bases lay in between. CDR3 loop: CASSQGPWRETQYF. The CDR3 coding sequence is TGTGCCAGCAGCCAAGGGCCCTGGAGGGAGACCCAGTACTTC.

The CDR3 region has the DNA TGTGCCAGCAGCTTAGTCGGGATCTTATCCTACGAGCAGTACTTC. It codes for CASSLVGILSYEQYF. The chain uses TRBV7-2 and TRBJ2-7; the D gene is possibly TRBD2 (5 bases). Per the germline V gene, CDR1 is SGHTA and CDR2 is FQGNSA. Trimming removed 1 base at V and 1 base at J, with 11 bases between. The CDR3 length is 15 residues.

The V call is TRBV2, the J call TRBJ1-1, with a possible D match to TRBD1 (5 bases). From germline, CDR1 is SNHLY and CDR2 FYNNEI. The CDR3 sequence is 17 residues long. The germline V and J ends were trimmed by 2 bases and 0 bases, with 16 bases remaining between them. This CDR3 is CASSETPLSTVNTEAFF. The CDR3 DNA follows: TGTGCCAGCAGTGAAACGCCCCTATCGACAGTGAACACTGAAGCTTTCTTT.

This clone turned up a few times. This sample includes further DNA sequences coding for the same CDR3. J is TRBJ2-3 and V is TRBV7-9; D gene unclear. The CDR3 has 12 residues. CDR1 and CDR2 (germline): SEHNR, FQNEAQ (reference sequence). Trimming left V 4 bases short and J 0 bases short, with 2 bases between. The CDR3 reads CASSSSTDTQYF. The CDR3 region has the DNA TGTGCCAGCAGCTCTAGCACAGATACGCAGTATTTT. Complete variable domain (other parts from reference TRBV7-9 and TRBJ2-3): DTGVSQNPRHKITKRGQNVTFRCDPISEHNRLYWYRQTLGQGPEFLTYFQNEAQLEKSRLLSDRFSAERPKGSFSTLEIQRTEQGDSAMYLCASSSSTDTQYFGPGTRLTVL.

V usage is TRBV3-1 (or the pseudogene TRBV3-2) and J usage is TRBJ2-7; 10 bases align to TRBD1. The CDR3 spans 16 residues. Germline V lookup: CDR1 LGHDT, CDR2 YNNKEL (reference sequence). With V trimmed by 1 base and J by 5 bases, 8 bases remained unmatched. The chain's CDR3 is CASSQGWGTGENEQYF. As DNA, the CDR3 is TGTGCCAGCAGCCAAGGCTGGGGGACAGGGGAGAACGAGCAGTACTTC.

The chain joins TRBV5-1 to TRBJ2-7; D could derive from TRBD1 or TRBD2 (5 bases each). Trimming cost V 4 bases and J 2 bases, with 13 bases left between them. The CDR3 length is 14 residues. CDR1 is SGHRS and CDR2 is YFSETQ in the germline V gene. This chain's CDR3 is CASSPRDPTYEQYF. CDR3 DNA: TGCGCCAGCAGCCCTAGGGACCCGACCTACGAGCAGTACTTC. The full variable domain, with the rest looked up from reference TRBV5-1 and TRBJ2-7, is KAGVTQTPRYLIKTRGQQVTLSCSPISGHRSVSWYQQTPGQGLQFLFEYFSETQRNKGNFPGRFSGRQFSNSRSEMNVSTLELGDSALYLCASSPRDPTYEQYFGPGTRLTVT.

The rearrangement uses TRBV7-9 and TRBJ2-7; D may be TRBD1 (6 bases). Trimming shortened V by 2 bases and J by 2 bases, and 10 bases separated the two germline ends. Germline V CDR1 and CDR2: SEHNR, FQNEAQ (reference sequence). The CDR3 contains 14 residues. The CDR3 loop is CASSLTTGPYEQYF. For the CDR3, the DNA is TGTGCCAGCAGCTTAACAACAGGGCCCTACGAGCAGTACTTC.

The gene calls are TRBV7-2 and TRBJ2-1; the match to TRBD2 covers 12 bases. This CDR3 region has 15 residues. V lost 5 bases, J lost 7 bases, and 6 bases stayed unmatched. CDR1 and CDR2 from the germline V gene are SGHTA and FQGNSA. The CDR3 nucleotides read TGTGCCAGCAGCCTGGCAGGGACTAGCGGGAATGAGCAGTTCTTC. This translates into CASSLAGTSGNEQFF.